These 10 T cell receptor beta chains were all obtained from the same sample, sequenced in a study of blood T cell repertoires in COVID-19. TCRdb keeps only in-frame clones here, not all; method: immunoSEQ multiplex PCR. Among 250,000 to 350,000 clones listed, more than 85% were seen once. The source material was peripheral blood. Source of these receptors: a young man with acute or convalescent COVID-19.

The chain links TRBV9 to TRBJ2-1; D is unresolved. The V gene's germline CDR1 is SGDLS and CDR2 YYNGEE. CDR3 size: 15 residues. V shed 2 bases and J shed 6 bases, with 15 bases lying between them. CDR3: CASSVSKIPGNEQFF. Here the CDR3 DNA reads TGTGCCAGCAGCGTCTCGAAGATCCCAGGCAATGAGCAGTTCTTC.

The chain couples TRBV4-2 to TRBJ2-1; 13 positions match TRBD2. This CDR3 region has 17 residues. The germline gives CDR1 LGHNA, CDR2 YNFKEQ. Germline trimming cut 0 bases from V and 6 bases from J; bases unmatched to any gene: 5. CDR3: CASSQDLGLAGLNEQFF. CDR3 in DNA: TGTGCCAGCAGCCAAGATTTGGGACTAGCGGGGCTCAATGAGCAGTTCTTC.

The V call is TRBV24-1, the J call TRBJ2-2; 10 bases are a match to TRBD1. The CDR3 sequence is 16 residues long. The germline V gene has CDR1 KGHDR and CDR2 SFDVKD. V gave up 5 bases and J gave up 5 bases; unmatched junction bases: 7. In DNA, the CDR3 is TGTGCCACCAGTGCTGCCGGGACAGGGGAAACCGGGGAGCTGTTTTTT. Its protein is CATSAAGTGETGELFF.

The chain is built from TRBV19 and TRBJ2-1; D may be TRBD2 (7 bases). From germline, CDR1 is LNHDA and CDR2 SQIVND (reference sequence). CDR3 length: 15 residues. V lost 1 base and J 2 bases, leaving 9 bases between the germline ends. The CDR3 bases are TGTGCCAGTAGTATAGGGGAGGGGGCCTACAATGAGCAGTTCTTC. Protein product: CASSIGEGAYNEQFF.

J is TRBJ2-2 and V is TRBV7-6, with TRBD2 identical over 11 bases. CDR1 is SGHVS and CDR2 is FNYEAQ in the germline V gene. Trimming cost V 1 base and J 6 bases; bases outside gene matches: 4. CDR3 length: 16 residues. The CDR3: CASSLGLAGTAGELFF. The CDR3 DNA reads TGTGCCAGCAGCTTAGGACTAGCGGGGACAGCCGGGGAGCTGTTTTTT.

The rearrangement joins TRBV19 to TRBJ2-3, with TRBD2 identical over 10 bases. CDR3 length: 16 residues. The ends lost 6 bases at V and 5 bases at J; junction bases unmatched: 11. Germline CDR1 and CDR2: LNHDA and SQIVND (reference sequence). The CDR3 region has the DNA TGTGCCAGTAGAAGCCAAACTAGCGGGAATGGAGATACGCAGTATTTT. Protein: CASRSQTSGNGDTQYF.

As concerns this clone: Other DNA sequences in this sample translate to the same CDR3. This chain connects TRBV5-1 to TRBJ1-1, with D unresolved. Germline V gene sequence: CDR1 SGHRS, CDR2 YFSETQ. This CDR3 contains 11 residues. The V and J ends lost 4 bases and 1 base respectively, with 2 bases between them. The CDR3 sequence: CASSQNTEAFF. The CDR3 DNA is TGCGCCAGCAGCCAGAACACTGAAGCTTTCTTT.

V and J are TRBV11-2 and TRBJ1-1; no reliable D call. V gave up 4 bases and J gave up 10 bases, with 16 bases separating them. The V gene's germline CDR1 is SGHAT and CDR2 FQNNGV. CDR3 length: 13 residues. In DNA form, the CDR3 reads TGTGCCAGCAGCTCATTAAAGCGGGGAATAGCTTTCTTT. Translated: CASSSLKRGIAFF.

The genes are TRBV5-1 and TRBJ1-4; D is unclear. Trimming removed 4 bases from V and 5 bases from J, with 9 bases in between. Germline CDR1 SGHRS, CDR2 YFSETQ. The CDR3 has 13 residues. The CDR3 protein is CASSKSRNEKLFF. DNA of the CDR3: TGCGCCAGCAGCAAGTCTAGAAATGAAAAACTGTTTTTT.

V is TRBV28 and J is TRBJ1-1; 7 nucleotides agree with TRBD1. Germline CDR1 is MDHEN and CDR2 is SYDVKM. The CDR3 is 14 amino acids. Trimming at V came to 6 bases and at J to 1 base, leaving 5 bases not matched to a gene. As DNA, the CDR3 is TGTGCCAGCAGACAGGGACAGAAGAACACTGAAGCTTTCTTT. Protein sequence: CASRQGQKNTEAFF.